These T cell receptor beta chains were read from a single sample in a study of CD8 T cells in ankylosing spondylitis. Via MiXCR, TCRdb re-called the 5' RACE reads, giving one row per CDR3 protein. The sample lists 500,000 to 550,000 distinct CDR3 sequences; roughly 13% were seen once. The sample consisted of blood, either unsorted or a sorted T cell fraction (not recorded which). Receptors were obtained from a male donor with ankylosing spondylitis. Each CDR3 is given with its conserved first and last residue. The D gene is left open where the match is weak. Clone size is not always given. Where it is, it says once, few, many or a class for expanded clones.

v_call,d_call,clone_size,j_call,cdr3_aa,cdr3_nt
TRBV7-8,.,few,TRBJ2-7,CASSLAPGQSYEQYF,TGTGCCAGCAGCTTAGCGCCAGGACAAAGCTACGAGCAGTACTTC
TRBV7-8,.,.,TRBJ1-1,CASSYPLGQWNTEAFF,TGTGCCAGCAGCTACCCCCTAGGACAGTGGAACACTGAAGCTTTCTTT
TRBV9,TRBD1,.,TRBJ1-2,CASSVEGQGARGYTF,TGTGCCAGCAGCGTAGAAGGACAGGGGGCGCGAGGCTACACCTTC
TRBV20-1,.,few,TRBJ2-5,CSARDPLGHGTQYF,TGCAGTGCTAGAGATCCCCTAGGTCACGGGACCCAGTACTTC
TRBV20-1,.,few,TRBJ1-1,CSAWDGGDTEAFF,TGCAGTGCTTGGGATGGGGGGGACACTGAAGCTTTCTTT
TRBV12-3/TRBV12-4,.,many,TRBJ1-3,CASKDEGNSGNTIYF,TGTGCCAGCAAGGACGAGGGAAACTCTGGAAACACCATATATTTT
TRBV29-1,TRBD1,.,TRBJ2-1,CSVQSPGQDYNEQFF,TGCAGCGTTCAATCGCCGGGACAGGACTACAATGAGCAGTTCTTC
TRBV15,.,few,TRBJ2-2,CATSPPGHFNTGELFF,TGTGCCACCAGCCCTCCGGGACACTTCAACACCGGGGAGCTGTTTTTT
TRBV7-9,.,few,TRBJ1-1,CASSLNRGSEAFF,TGTGCCAGCAGCTTAAATAGGGGGTCTGAAGCTTTCTTT
TRBV24-1,TRBD2,.,TRBJ2-1,CATSDPLPTSGYSYNEQFF,TGTGCCACCAGTGATCCGCTACCGACTAGCGGATACAGCTACAATGAGCAGTTCTTC
TRBV18,.,.,TRBJ1-5,CASSPEGRQPQHF,TGTGCCAGCTCTCCGGAAGGGAGGCAGCCCCAGCATTTT
TRBV12-3/TRBV12-4,.,many,TRBJ2-1,CASQGTTHNEQFF,TGTGCCAGCCAGGGGACTACCCACAATGAGCAGTTCTTC
TRBV29-1,.,.,TRBJ1-1,CSVGGAGNTEAFF,TGCAGCGTTGGGGGAGCAGGGAACACTGAAGCTTTCTTT
TRBV2,.,.,TRBJ1-1,CASREGETEAFF,TGTGCCAGCAGGGAGGGAGAGACTGAAGCTTTCTTT
TRBV7-9,.,many,TRBJ2-7,CASSSALYPPYEQYF,TGTGCCAGCAGCTCGGCCCTATATCCACCCTACGAGCAGTACTTC
TRBV2,.,.,TRBJ2-3,CASTTQPGLVDTQYF,TGTGCCAGCACCACCCAGCCAGGGTTGGTAGATACGCAGTATTTT
TRBV20-1,.,.,TRBJ2-4,CSARDRRDGSKNIQYF,TGCAGTGCTAGAGATAGGAGGGATGGTAGCAAAAACATTCAGTACTTC
TRBV5-1,TRBD2,.,TRBJ2-1,CASSGSLAGGDEQFF,TGCGCCAGCAGCGGGTCCCTAGCGGGAGGAGATGAGCAGTTCTTC
TRBV7-2,TRBD2,few,TRBJ2-7,CASSLEASGIYEQYF,TGTGCCAGCAGCTTAGAGGCTAGCGGGATCTACGAGCAGTACTTC
TRBV27,TRBD1,few,TRBJ1-2,CASSSDRAGGYTF,TGTGCCAGCAGTTCAGACAGGGCAGGTGGCTACACCTTC
TRBV12-3/TRBV12-4,.,.,TRBJ1-2,CASSLSRHYGYTF,TGTGCCAGCAGTTTATCCCGACACTATGGCTACACCTTC
TRBV15,.,few,TRBJ2-1,CATSRDGLAEQFF,TGTGCCACCAGCAGAGATGGGCTAGCGGAGCAGTTCTTC
TRBV7-8,.,.,TRBJ1-5,CASSSRTPTRHQPQHF,TGTGCCAGCAGCTCCCGAACCCCCACCCGGCATCAGCCCCAGCATTTT
TRBV18,TRBD2,few,TRBJ2-7,CASSPRGSGGSYEQYF,TGTGCCAGCTCACCACGGGGTAGCGGGGGGTCCTACGAGCAGTACTTC
TRBV18,.,.,TRBJ1-2,CASSPFESLDYGYTF,TGTGCCAGCTCACCGTTTGAATCCCTCGACTATGGCTACACCTTC
TRBV4-2,.,few,TRBJ2-6,CASSQESAGANVLTF,TGTGCCAGCAGCCAAGAGTCAGCTGGGGCCAACGTCCTGACTTTC
TRBV7-2,.,few,TRBJ2-2,CASSWGQNTGELFF,TGTGCCAGCAGCTGGGGACAGAACACCGGGGAGCTGTTTTTT
TRBV12-3/TRBV12-4,.,few,TRBJ1-1,CASSFSVTEAFF,TGTGCCAGCAGTTTTAGTGTAACTGAAGCTTTCTTT
TRBV7-9,TRBD1,few,TRBJ2-1,CASSSGQGASEQFF,TGTGCCAGCAGTTCCGGACAGGGGGCTAGTGAGCAGTTCTTC
TRBV5-6,TRBD2,.,TRBJ2-1,CASSLYRGVLDNEQFF,TGTGCCAGCAGCTTGTACCGGGGGGTTCTGGACAATGAGCAGTTCTTC
TRBV29-1,TRBD1,few,TRBJ1-5,CSVGDRGGQPQHF,TGCAGCGTGGGGGACAGGGGAGGTCAGCCCCAGCATTTT
TRBV29-1,.,.,TRBJ1-2,CSVDALQGSNYGYTF,TGCAGCGTTGATGCCCTACAGGGCTCTAACTATGGCTACACCTTC
TRBV24-1,TRBD1,.,TRBJ2-1,CATSDPPEGQGEQFF,TGTGCCACCAGTGATCCGCCAGAGGGACAGGGTGAGCAGTTCTTC
TRBV5-6,.,many,TRBJ2-7,CASSLRSLYEQYF,TGTGCCAGCAGCTTGCGGTCTCTCTACGAGCAGTACTTC
TRBV3-1,.,.,TRBJ2-2,CASSSTGAEHTGELFF,TGTGCCAGCAGCTCGACCGGGGCAGAGCACACCGGGGAGCTGTTTTTT
TRBV5-1,TRBD1,few,TRBJ1-2,CASSLWGQGARMDGYTF,TGCGCCAGCAGCTTATGGGGGCAGGGGGCGAGAATGGATGGCTACACCTTC
TRBV5-1,.,.,TRBJ1-3,CASADRTASGNTIYF,TGCGCCAGCGCCGACCGAACGGCCTCTGGAAACACCATATATTTT
TRBV20-1,.,.,TRBJ2-5,CSATRVGQETQYF,TGCAGTGCTACCAGGGTTGGGCAAGAGACCCAGTACTTC
TRBV3-1,.,.,TRBJ2-1,CASSQGTATHNEQFF,TGTGCCAGCAGCCAGGGTACTGCCACACACAATGAGCAGTTCTTC
TRBV9,.,.,TRBJ2-2,CASSVLDANTGELFF,TGTGCCAGCAGCGTCTTAGACGCGAACACCGGGGAGCTGTTTTTT
TRBV5-5,TRBD1,many,TRBJ2-1,CASSPGTGTYNEQFF,TGTGCCAGCAGCCCCGGGACAGGGACCTACAATGAGCAGTTCTTC
TRBV7-2,.,few,TRBJ2-3,CASSPQVSSTDTQYF,TGTGCCAGCAGCCCTCAAGTTTCTAGCACAGATACGCAGTATTTT
TRBV10-3,.,many,TRBJ2-2,CAISEPSGELFF,TGTGCCATCAGTGAGCCGTCAGGGGAGCTGTTTTTT
TRBV3-1,TRBD2,many,TRBJ2-1,CASSLGLAGGHEQFF,TGTGCCAGCAGCCTGGGACTAGCGGGAGGCCATGAGCAGTTCTTC
TRBV7-8,TRBD1,.,TRBJ2-5,CASSLTGIQETQYF,TGTGCCAGCAGCTTGACAGGGATTCAAGAGACCCAGTACTTC